This TCR beta chain was identified in a study of identical twins. Whole-study findings and limits: Because invariant MAIT and iNKT cells could be present, zero-insertion analyses could be partly confounded.

Unique molecular identifiers were present on the cDNA, and a universal primer site came from template switching. TCRdb recomputed calls from the 5' RACE reads with MiXCR, one row per CDR3 protein. In the table there are 450,000 or so distinct CDR3 sequences, 14% of which are singletons. CDR3 length: 13 amino acids. V was shortened by 6 bases and J by 4 bases, with 12 bases between the two germline ends. Germline assignment: CDR1 MNHEY and CDR2 SVGEGT. As concerns this clonotype: Its antigen is currently unknown.

The sample was also reused in another study, on yellow fever vaccine responses in identical twins.

Sample: CD4+ T cells sorted from blood. The V call is TRBV6-2 or TRBV6-3, the J call TRBJ2-5, with a possible D match to TRBD2 (6 bases). The TCR was taken from a woman aged 18 to 35 in good health. CDR3 sequence (DNA): TGTGCCAGCAGCAACGGGGGACGAGAGACCCAGTACTTC. Encoded protein: CASSNGGRETQYF.